The 19 T cell receptor beta chains below come from one sample, sequenced in a study of blood T cell repertoires in COVID-19 (dated by TCRdb to about 2020). Library generation was performed with the immunoSEQ multiplex PCR assay. The table was pulled from immuneACCESS by TCRdb, which kept in-frame rearrangements only. Such tables lose some clones; where checked, under half of the loss comes from unresolved V genes, and the rest has no known cause. The table for this sample lists approximately 140,000 clones; about 86% of them were counted only once. The biggest ten clones account for less than 3.5% of the sample. Specimen: peripheral blood. These receptors all stem from a man between 65 and 79 years old with acute or convalescent COVID-19.

The CDR3 is CASSLDRAFSSTGELFF. CDR3 bases: TGCGCCAGCAGCTTGGACAGGGCTTTTTCGAGCACCGGGGAGCTGTTTTTT. V usage is TRBV5-1 and J usage is TRBJ2-2; D may be TRBD1 (6 bases). Germline V gives CDR1 SGHRS, CDR2 YFSETQ. Trimming stripped 0 bases from V and 4 bases from J, with 16 bases between. This CDR3 has 17 amino acids.

The J gene is TRBJ2-3, the V gene TRBV7-3, with 9 bases identical to TRBD2. The CDR3 consists of 15 residues. V dropped 5 bases and J dropped 0; count of bases not matched to a gene: 3. Germline V gene sequence: CDR1 SGHTA, CDR2 FQGTGA. The CDR3 DNA reads as TGTGCCAGCAGCCAAACTAGCGGGAGCACAGATACGCAGTATTTT. This gives the protein CASSQTSGSTDTQYF.

The V and J genes are TRBV4-1 and TRBJ1-6; D gene ambiguous. The germline V gene encodes CDR1 MGHRA and CDR2 YSYEKL. Trimming removed 0 bases from V and 5 bases from J, with 8 bases in between. CDR3 size: 15 residues. The CDR3 DNA reads TGCGCCAGCAGCCAAGATTTCCTAAATAATTCACCCCTCCACTTT. As protein: CASSQDFLNNSPLHF.

The chain links TRBV19 to TRBJ2-1; no reliable D call. V lost 11 bases and J lost 9, with 11 bases in between. The CDR3 is 10 residues long. CDR1 and CDR2 (germline): LNHDA, SQIVND (reference sequence). CDR3 amino acids: CASGSGEQFF. The DNA for the CDR3 is TGTGCCTCTGGGTCGGGTGAGCAGTTCTTC.

The chain is built from TRBV11-2 and TRBJ2-5; maybe TRBD2 (5 bases). CDR1 and CDR2 from the germline V gene are SGHAT and FQNNGV. The CDR3 loop spans 16 amino acids. The V end lost 0 bases, the J end lost 3 bases, and 14 bases lay between the germline ends. This chain's CDR3 is CASSLDLVVEEETQYF. Written as DNA, the CDR3 is TGTGCCAGCAGCTTAGATTTAGTAGTGGAGGAAGAGACCCAGTACTTC.

The chain recombines TRBV9 with TRBJ1-1; D remains unclear. The CDR3 has 15 residues. Germline lookup yields CDR1 SGDLS and CDR2 YYNGEE. V lost 1 base and J 0 bases, leaving 10 bases between the germline ends. For the CDR3, the DNA is TGTGCCAGCAGCGTAAATTCGGAGATGAACACTGAAGCTTTCTTT. Translating it yields CASSVNSEMNTEAFF.

Only one count was recorded for this clone. The V call is TRBV6-6, the J call TRBJ2-3; perhaps TRBD2 as D (6 bases). V was trimmed by 2 bases and J by 2 bases, leaving 11 bases between them. The CDR3 runs 15 residues. Germline V gene lookup returns CDR1 MNHNY and CDR2 SVGAGI (reference sequence). The CDR3 DNA follows: TGTGCCAGCAGTTACGCGGGCGGGACCACAGATACGCAGTATTTT. Its translation: CASSYAGGTTDTQYF.

This clone was recorded once. V usage is TRBV2 and J usage is TRBJ2-7, with TRBD2 matching 10 bases. V lost 6 bases to trimming and J lost 6 bases; unmatched junction nucleotides: 11. From germline, CDR1 is SNHLY and CDR2 FYNNEI. The CDR3 totals 15 residues. CDR3 coding DNA: TGTGCCAGCAGGTCGTTAGCGGGAGGTCCCAGCGAGCAGTACTTC. As protein: CASRSLAGGPSEQYF.

The chain employs TRBV7-6 and TRBJ2-3; the match to TRBD1 covers 12 bases. CDR1 and CDR2 from the germline V gene are SGHVS and FNYEAQ. The V and J ends lost 5 bases and 6 bases, in that order; junction bases with no gene match: 6. There are 15 residues in the CDR3. The CDR3 DNA is TGTGCCAGCAGCACGGGACAGGGGGCGCGTGATACGCAGTATTTT. Translation: CASSTGQGARDTQYF. Supplemented by reference TRBV7-6 and TRBJ2-3, the full variable domain reads GAGVSQSPRYKVTKRGQDVALRCDPISGHVSLYWYRQALGQGPEFLTYFNYEAQQDKSGLPNDRFSAERPEGSISTLTIQRTEQRDSAMYRCASSTGQGARDTQYFGPGTRLTVL.

In its sample, this clone was seen a few times. The gene calls are TRBV2 and TRBJ1-5; 9 bases align to TRBD1. V lost 7 bases, J lost 6 bases, and 7 bases stayed unmatched. The CDR3 is made up of 14 amino acids. The V gene's germline CDR1 is SNHLY and CDR2 FYNNEI. CDR3 nucleotide sequence: TGTGCCAGCACCGAACAGGGGGCGGCTCAGCCCCAGCATTTT. Amino acids: CASTEQGAAQPQHF.

The rearrangement joins TRBV5-1 to TRBJ1-1, with 9 bases lining up with TRBD1. This CDR3 comprises 15 residues. Per the germline V gene, CDR1 is SGHRS and CDR2 is YFSETQ. V lost 0 bases, J lost 5 bases, and 5 bases stayed unmatched. The CDR3 loop reads CASSLEGQGLTEAFF. The CDR3 bases are TGCGCCAGCAGCTTGGAGGGACAGGGTTTAACTGAAGCTTTCTTT.

The J gene is TRBJ2-5, the V gene TRBV25-1, with 11 bases identical to TRBD1. The CDR3 has 15 residues. V was clipped by 6 bases and J by 4 bases; unmatched bases: 7. Germline CDR1 MGHDK, CDR2 SYGVNS. CDR3 sequence: CASRPPGTGGETQYF. The CDR3 coding sequence is TGTGCCAGCAGGCCGCCCGGGACAGGGGGAGAGACCCAGTACTTC.

The chain carries TRBV7-6 and TRBJ2-5; the D gene is possibly TRBD1 (5 bases). Trimming removed 5 bases from V and 2 bases from J, with 12 bases in between. Per germline, CDR1 SGHVS and CDR2 FNYEAQ. The CDR3 contains 14 residues. The CDR3 bases are TGTGCCAGCAGCCGCCGACAGCGACAAGAGACCCAGTACTTC. This encodes CASSRRQRQETQYF. Drawing the rest from reference TRBV7-6 and TRBJ2-5, the complete variable domain is GAGVSQSPRYKVTKRGQDVALRCDPISGHVSLYWYRQALGQGPEFLTYFNYEAQQDKSGLPNDRFSAERPEGSISTLTIQRTEQRDSAMYRCASSRRQRQETQYFGPGTRLLVL.

The chain carries TRBV6-5 and TRBJ2-5; D is unclear. Germline V gives CDR1 MNHEY, CDR2 SVGAGI. This CDR3 spans 13 amino acids. The germline V and J ends were trimmed by 2 bases and 7 bases, with 11 bases remaining between them. Here the CDR3 reads CASSYGRESTQYF. For the CDR3, the DNA is TGTGCCAGCAGTTACGGGCGTGAATCGACCCAGTACTTC.

The chain carries TRBV27 and TRBJ2-2; TRBD2 aligns across 9 bases. CDR3 length: 17 residues. The J segment lost 5 bases and the V segment lost 3 bases, leaving 10 bases of the junction unmatched. Germline assignment: CDR1 MNHEY and CDR2 SMNVEV (reference sequence). Here the CDR3 DNA reads TGTGCCAGCAGTTTCCAAGGCGCGGGAGGGGAGACCGGGGAGCTGTTTTTT. It translates to CASSFQGAGGETGELFF.

This clone was counted a single time. The chain uses TRBV29-1 and TRBJ2-2, with TRBD2 matching over 8 bases. Germline V CDR1 and CDR2: SQVTM, ANQGSEA. After removal of 4 bases from V and 0 bases from J, the junction contained 1 base not matched to a gene. The CDR3 extends over 14 amino acids. CDR3 nucleotides: TGCAGCGTTGCGACTAGCGCGAACACCGGGGAGCTGTTTTTT. This gives the protein CSVATSANTGELFF.

This rearrangement joins TRBV5-8 to TRBJ2-5; D might be TRBD2 (5 bases). The CDR3 sequence is 11 residues long. CDR1 SGHTS and CDR2 YDEGEE come from the germline V gene. The ends were cut back, 3 bases at V and 9 bases at J, with 9 bases in the middle. In DNA form, the CDR3 reads TGTGCCAGCAGCTCGGGGAAGTCCCAGTACTTC. Protein sequence: CASSSGKSQYF.

The V call is TRBV4-1, the J call TRBJ1-6; the D is unclear. Germline V gene lookup returns CDR1 MGHRA and CDR2 YSYEKL. This CDR3 spans 15 amino acids. V was clipped by 0 bases and J by 10 bases, with 13 bases between them. CDR3: CASSQDFSFKSPLHF. The CDR3 nucleotides are TGCGCCAGCAGCCAAGATTTCAGTTTTAAATCACCCCTCCACTTT.

The rearrangement links TRBV19 to TRBJ1-5; 11 bases fit TRBD1. Per germline, CDR1 LNHDA and CDR2 SQIVND (reference sequence). The length of the CDR3 is 17 residues. The J segment lost 0 bases and the V segment lost 3 bases, leaving 4 bases of the junction unmatched. The CDR3 spells CASSIGQGANSNQPQHF. In DNA, the CDR3 is TGTGCCAGTAGTATCGGACAGGGGGCAAATAGCAATCAGCCCCAGCATTTT. Drawing the rest from reference TRBV19 and TRBJ1-5, the complete variable domain is DGGITQSPKYLFRKEGQNVTLSCEQNLNHDAMYWYRQDPGQGLRLIYYSQIVNDFQKGDIAEGYSVSREKKESFPLTVTSAQKNPTAFYLCASSIGQGANSNQPQHFGDGTRLSIL.